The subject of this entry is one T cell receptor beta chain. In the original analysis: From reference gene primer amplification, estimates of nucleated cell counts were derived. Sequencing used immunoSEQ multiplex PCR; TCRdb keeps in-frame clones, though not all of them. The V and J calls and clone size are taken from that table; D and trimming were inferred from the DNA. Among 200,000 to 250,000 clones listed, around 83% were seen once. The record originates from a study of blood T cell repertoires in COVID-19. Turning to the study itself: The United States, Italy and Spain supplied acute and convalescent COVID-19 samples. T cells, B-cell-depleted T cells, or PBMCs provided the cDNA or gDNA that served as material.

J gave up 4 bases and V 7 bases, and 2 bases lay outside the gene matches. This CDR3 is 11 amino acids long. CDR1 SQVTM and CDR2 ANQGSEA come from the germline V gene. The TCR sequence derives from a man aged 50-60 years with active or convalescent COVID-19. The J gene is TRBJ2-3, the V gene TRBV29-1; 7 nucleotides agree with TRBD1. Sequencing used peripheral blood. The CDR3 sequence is CSGQGADTQYF. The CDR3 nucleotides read TGCAGCGGACAGGGCGCAGATACGCAGTATTTT.